The 11 T cell receptor beta chains presented below share a single source sample, sequenced in a study of type 1 regulatory T cells. TCRdb processed the reads anew with MiXCR; each CDR3 protein has one entry. The repertoire holds about 62,000 distinct CDR3 sequences, with 62% as singletons. For these TCRs, the target antigens are not known. Sequencing input: cultured non-Tr1 T cells, either the whole culture or a sorted T cell fraction (not recorded which). These receptors all stem from a human donor in good health.

In this sample, this clonotype turned up a few times. One end of the junction is discordant with germline, which a read error may explain. The CDR3 here is CASSLTREGRSGELFF. The CDR3 nucleotides are TGTGCCAGCAGCTTAACGCGGGAGGGCCGTTCCGGGGAGTTGTTTTTT. This chain uses TRBV7-2 with TRBJ2-2; TRBD2 matches at 9 bases. Per germline, CDR1 SGHTA and CDR2 FQGNSA. The CDR3 runs 16 residues.

The chain is built from TRBV20-1 and TRBJ2-3, with 10 bases fitting TRBD2. The CDR3 totals 14 residues. Germline V gene data show CDR1 as DFQATT and CDR2 as SNEGSKA (reference sequence). Unmatched junction bases numbered 4, after V lost 5 bases and J lost 2 bases. CDR3 protein: CSALTSGNTDTQYF. The CDR3 DNA reads TGCAGTGCTCTTACTAGCGGGAACACAGATACGCAGTATTTT.

The rearrangement uses TRBV6-1 and TRBJ1-1; the D is unclear. Germline CDR1 reads MNHNS; CDR2 reads SASEGT. The CDR3 spans 11 residues. Trimming pared 7 bases from V and 6 bases from J, leaving 9 bases between. The CDR3 region has the DNA TGTGCCAGCACCCCGGGGTCTGAAGCTTTCTTT. It codes for CASTPGSEAFF.

The chain uses TRBV5-8 and TRBJ1-5; 9 bases are shared with TRBD1. This CDR3 spans 15 amino acids. Trimming cost V 4 bases and J 7 bases; bases outside gene matches: 9. In germline, CDR1 is SGHTS, CDR2 YDEGEE. The chain's CDR3 is CASSQGTGYSQPQHF. As DNA, the CDR3 is TGTGCCAGCAGCCAGGGGACAGGGTATTCCCAGCCCCAGCATTTT.

The V and J genes are TRBV6-5 and TRBJ2-7; possible D gene TRBD2, 6 bases. The CDR3 sequence is 16 residues long. Trimming took off 0 bases at V and 2 bases at J, with 14 bases between the two ends. CDR1 is MNHEY and CDR2 is SVGAGI in the germline V gene. CDR3 coding DNA: TGTGCCAGCAGTTACTCTCGCCTGGGACTCCCCTACGAGCAGTACTTC. This gives the protein CASSYSRLGLPYEQYF.

In DNA form, the CDR3 reads TGCAGTGCTCCAGTTATGGGAGACGGGACAGGGCGTGAAAAACTGTTTTTT. Translated: CSAPVMGDGTGREKLFF. This chain uses TRBV20-1 with TRBJ1-4, with 9 bases fitting TRBD1. Germline V CDR1 and CDR2: DFQATT, SNEGSKA (reference sequence). J gave up 7 bases and V 5 bases, and 17 bases lay outside the gene matches. The CDR3 has 17 amino acids.

In its sample, this clonotype was seen once. The chain links TRBV12-3 or TRBV12-4 to TRBJ2-2; D possibly uses TRBD1 or TRBD2 (5 bases each). This CDR3 is 14 amino acids long. V was cut by 5 bases and J by 6 bases, with 13 bases left in between. The CDR3 sequence: CASSKTRGAGELFF. The CDR3 bases are TGTGCCAGCAGTAAAACGAGGGGTGCCGGGGAGCTGTTTTTT.

In nucleotides, the CDR3 is TGCAGTGCTGCCCTAGCGGGACGAAACAATGAGCAGTTCTTC. Translated: CSAALAGRNNEQFF. The chain couples TRBV20-1 to TRBJ2-1; 9 bases align to TRBD2. The V gene end was trimmed by 5 bases and the J gene end by 5 bases; junction bases not matched to a gene: 7. The CDR3 is 14 residues long. Germline lookup yields CDR1 DFQATT and CDR2 SNEGSKA (reference sequence).

This sequence joins TRBV6-2 or TRBV6-3 and TRBJ1-4; no clear D. From germline, CDR1 is MNHEY and CDR2 SVGEGT. This CDR3 region has 14 residues. The V gene lost 4 bases and the J gene lost 7 bases, with 13 bases spanning the gap. The CDR3 nucleotides are TGTGCCAGCAGTTTTCCCGGGAGTCGTGAAAAACTGTTTTTT. Encoded protein: CASSFPGSREKLFF.

A word on this clonotype: This CDR3 is missing its conserved last phenylalanine or tryptophan, likely due to a read error. This rearrangement joins TRBV25-1 to TRBJ2-7; TRBD2 agrees at 8 bases. The length of the CDR3 is 13 residues. The ends lost 8 bases at V and 3 bases at J; junction bases unmatched: 6. CDR1 MGHDK and CDR2 SYGVNS come from the germline V gene. CDR3 nucleotide sequence: TGTGCCAGCGGGGCCGGGGGGGTCTACGAGCAGTACTTA. Its protein product is CASGAGGVYEQYL.

This clonotype was detected only once. In nucleotides, the CDR3 is TGTGCCAGCAGCTCCGAGGGGGGTCTAGCGGGAGACGGCTATGAGCAGTTCTTC. Residues: CASSSEGGLAGDGYEQFF. V and J are TRBV11-2 and TRBJ2-1; 10 bases are shared with TRBD2. The V segment lost 4 bases and the J segment 8 bases; nucleotides outside the gene matches: 17. CDR3 length equals 18 residues. The germline gives CDR1 SGHAT, CDR2 FQNNGV.